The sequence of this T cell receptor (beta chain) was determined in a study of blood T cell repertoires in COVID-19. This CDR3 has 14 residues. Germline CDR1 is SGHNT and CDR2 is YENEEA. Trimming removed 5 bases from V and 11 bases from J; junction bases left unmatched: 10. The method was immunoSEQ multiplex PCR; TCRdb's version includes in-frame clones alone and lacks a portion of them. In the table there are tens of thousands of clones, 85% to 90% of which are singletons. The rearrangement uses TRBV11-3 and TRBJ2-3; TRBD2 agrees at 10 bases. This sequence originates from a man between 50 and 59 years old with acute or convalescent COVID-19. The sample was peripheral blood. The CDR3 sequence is CASSESSGGVRQYF. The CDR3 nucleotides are TGTGCCAGCAGCGAATCTAGCGGGGGAGTGAGGCAGTATTTT. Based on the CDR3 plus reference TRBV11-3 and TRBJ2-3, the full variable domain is EAGVVQSPRYKIIEKKQPVAFWCNPISGHNTLYWYLQNLGQGPELLIRYENEEAVDDSQLPKDRFSAERLKGVDSTLKIQPAELGDSAVYLCASSESSGGVRQYFGPGTRLTVL.